This passage covers 29 T cell receptor beta chains from one sample sequenced in a study of blood T cells in healthy people across ages. Then a second PCR, running about 6 to 12 cycles, was carried out with a sample-barcoded 5' primer and a J-beta primer mix. TCRdb ran MiXCR on the 5' RACE reads and lists one entry per CDR3 protein. The data show approximately 2,000,000 distinct CDR3 sequences, about two fifths seen once. The source material was blood. The receptors shown here come from a human donor in good health.

V and J are TRBV5-1 and TRBJ2-7, with 7 positions matching TRBD1. The CDR3 loop spans 17 amino acids. Germline-derived CDR1 and CDR2 are SGHRS and YFSETQ. V lost 4 bases to trimming and J lost 6 bases; unmatched junction nucleotides: 19. For the CDR3, the DNA is TGCGCCAGCAGCCCGGGGACAGCGAGAGGGTTTTTTGGCGAGCAGTACTTC. It translates to CASSPGTARGFFGEQYF.

The genes are TRBV7-9 and TRBJ2-7; D unresolved. Trimming took off 5 bases at V and 3 bases at J, with 17 bases between the two ends. This CDR3 is 15 amino acids long. The germline gives CDR1 SEHNR, CDR2 FQNEAQ (reference sequence). The CDR3 region is CASSASITPFYEQYF. DNA of the CDR3: TGTGCCAGCAGCGCCAGTATCACGCCATTCTACGAGCAGTACTTC.

About this clonotype itself: An end of the junction differs from the germline gene, which may be a read error. In nucleotides, the CDR3 is TGTGCCAGCAGCTTACGGACCCTCGGAGGCGATGAACAGTTCTTC. This encodes CASSLRTLGGDEQFF. This chain connects TRBV11-3 to TRBJ2-1; possible D gene TRBD2, 5 bases. Germline V lookup: CDR1 SGHNT, CDR2 YENEEA. This CDR3 comprises 15 residues.

The V call is TRBV20-1, the J call TRBJ2-7, with TRBD2 as a possible D gene (6 bases). This CDR3 has 15 amino acids. From germline, CDR1 is DFQATT and CDR2 SNEGSKA (reference sequence). V lost 1 base and J lost 1, with 14 bases in between. CDR3 sequence reads: CSARASRDLSYEQYF. The CDR3 coding sequence is TGCAGTGCTAGAGCCTCGCGGGACCTTTCCTACGAGCAGTACTTC.

This clonotype was observed many times. The rearrangement joins TRBV20-1 to TRBJ2-3; tentative D call: TRBD2 (6 bases). The CDR3 spans 14 residues. Trimming left V 4 bases short and J 5 bases short, with 16 bases between. From germline, CDR1 is DFQATT and CDR2 SNEGSKA (reference sequence). CDR3 sequence reads: CSATRGVGRDTQYF. CDR3 coding DNA: TGCAGTGCTACGCGGGGAGTTGGGAGAGATACGCAGTATTTT.

This clonotype has ten or more counts. The rearrangement uses TRBV7-2 and TRBJ2-5, with D tentatively TRBD2 (6 bases). This CDR3 region has 13 residues. The germline V gene encodes CDR1 SGHTA and CDR2 FQGNSA. V lost 5 bases and J lost 4, with 11 bases in between. For the CDR3, the DNA is TGTGCCAGCAGCCGGGGGAGTGGAGAGACCCAGTACTTC. Residues: CASSRGSGETQYF.

The chain uses TRBV10-3 and TRBJ1-6; TRBD1 matches 9 bases. The germline V gene has CDR1 ENHRY and CDR2 SYGVKD. The trim removed 4 bases at V and 7 bases at J, leaving 8 bases unmatched. The CDR3 spans 16 residues. The CDR3 sequence: CAISARRQGENSPLHF. The DNA for the CDR3 is TGTGCCATCAGTGCGAGAAGACAGGGGGAAAATTCACCCCTCCACTTT.

This clonotype turned up a few times. This sequence joins TRBV30 and TRBJ1-5; 7 positions agree with TRBD1. Germline trimming cut 6 bases from V and 3 bases from J; bases unmatched to any gene: 5. The germline V gene encodes CDR1 GTSNPN and CDR2 SVGIG (reference sequence). This CDR3 contains 13 residues. CDR3: CACSGGNNQPQHF. As DNA, the CDR3 is TGTGCCTGCTCAGGGGGGAACAATCAGCCCCAGCATTTT.

The rearrangement links TRBV5-1 to TRBJ2-4; the D gene could be TRBD1 or TRBD2 (5 bases each). The better agreement between TRBJ2-7 and the DNA end casts doubt on the J call. This CDR3 is 17 amino acids long. Germline CDR1 is SGHRS and CDR2 is YFSETQ. The CDR3 here is CASSPYSNSGRTYEQYF. CDR3 in DNA: TGCGCCAGCAGCCCCTACAGCAACTCGGGACGTACCTACGAGCAGTACTTC.

This clonotype has at least ten counts. At one boundary the junction diverges from the germline segment, which might be a read error. The rearrangement joins TRBV5-1 to TRBJ2-5; maybe TRBD2 (6 bases). The CDR3 is 14 residues long. Germline loops: CDR1 SGHRS, CDR2 YFSETQ. The CDR3 is CASSLGTLQETQYF. The CDR3 bases are TGTGCCAGCAGTCTAGGGACTCTCCAAGAGACCCAGTACTTC.

This chain uses TRBV11-2 with TRBJ2-1, with 7 nucleotides matching TRBD2. The germline CDR1 and CDR2 sequences are SGHAT and FQNNGV. The CDR3 extends over 16 amino acids. The junction had 10 bases not matched to a gene; V was cut back by 5 bases and J by 3 bases. CDR3 DNA sequence: TGTGCCAGCAGCCCGATTCTAGCGGAACACTACAATGAGCAGTTCTTC. As protein: CASSPILAEHYNEQFF.

This chain links TRBV20-1 with TRBJ2-5; D remains unclear. The V gene's germline CDR1 is DFQATT and CDR2 SNEGSKA (reference sequence). V was pared by 5 bases and J by 2 bases, with 12 bases between. The CDR3 runs to 13 residues. The CDR3 nucleotides are TGCAGTGCTTGGGGAAACTTACAAGAGACCCAGTACTTC. The encoded protein is CSAWGNLQETQYF.

This clonotype came up a few times. The CDR3 protein is CASSLGYAAEAFF. The CDR3, as DNA: TGTGCCAGCAGCTTAGGATATGCCGCTGAAGCTTTCTTT. This chain links TRBV7-2 with TRBJ1-1; unclear D gene. CDR1 SGHTA and CDR2 FQGNSA come from the germline V gene. The CDR3 has 13 amino acids. Deletions cut 1 base from V and 6 bases from J, with 9 bases between.

This clonotype was detected only once. This CDR3 reads CASSHFMLWDAYTF. The CDR3 nucleotides read TGTGCCAGCAGCCATTTTATGTTGTGGGACGCCTACACCTTC. The V call is TRBV12-3 or TRBV12-4, the J call TRBJ1-2; a weak D match, TRBD1 (5 bases). Deletions cut 6 bases from V and 10 bases from J, with 21 bases between. This CDR3 is 14 amino acids long.

In this sample, this clonotype turned up a few times. V gene TRBV15 combines with J gene TRBJ2-1; 8 positions match TRBD2. Germline CDR1 is LNHNV and CDR2 is YYDKDF (reference sequence). With 2 bases clipped from V and 2 bases from J, the junction kept 5 bases outside the gene matches. The CDR3 loop spans 16 amino acids. This chain's CDR3 is CATSRSSGGPYNEQFF. The CDR3 DNA reads TGTGCCACCAGCAGATCCAGCGGGGGACCCTACAATGAGCAGTTCTTC.

A remark on this clonotype: Its ends do not fully match the called genes, so a read error is possible. This chain uses TRBV7-2 with TRBJ2-3; 8 positions match TRBD2. The CDR3 is 16 amino acids. CDR1 and CDR2 from the germline V gene are SGHTA and FQGNSA. The CDR3 loop reads CASGLAGGGYTDTQYF. CDR3 bases: TGTGCCAGCGGCTTAGCCGGCGGGGGGTACACAGATACGCAGTATTTT.

The chain carries TRBV7-9 and TRBJ2-1; D possibly matches TRBD1 or TRBD2 (6 bases each). CDR3 length: 18 amino acids. The V and J ends lost 4 bases and 9 bases respectively, with 28 bases between them. CDR1 and CDR2 (germline): SEHNR, FQNEAQ (reference sequence). The CDR3 nucleotides read TGTGCCAGCAGCTACACTTGGTCGACAGGTTCCTCGGGGGTTGAGCAGTTCTTC. It specifies CASSYTWSTGSSGVEQFF.

This clonotype was seen only a few times. The chain carries TRBV27 and TRBJ2-1, with TRBD2 matching 7 bases. The CDR3 runs to 16 residues. The ends lost 4 bases at V and 2 bases at J; junction bases unmatched: 8. The germline CDR1 and CDR2 sequences are MNHEY and SMNVEV (reference sequence). The CDR3 loop reads CASSYRGGRAYNEQFF. The CDR3 DNA is TGTGCCAGCAGTTATCGGGGAGGGAGGGCCTACAATGAGCAGTTCTTC.

The chain couples TRBV6-6 to TRBJ2-7, with a tentative D call TRBD1 (6 bases). V lost 7 bases and J 3 bases, leaving 19 bases between the germline ends. CDR1 is MNHNY, CDR2 SVGAGI, per germline (reference sequence). There are 15 residues in the CDR3. The CDR3: CASTADSRGSYEQYF. CDR3 coding DNA: TGTGCCAGCACCGCGGACAGCCGAGGGAGCTACGAGCAGTACTTC.

The V call is TRBV4-3, the J call TRBJ2-7; the D gene is possibly TRBD1 (6 bases). The CDR3 length is 13 residues. V dropped 5 bases and J dropped 1 base, with 9 bases sitting between them. Germline values: CDR1 LGHNA, CDR2 YSLEER. The CDR3 nucleotides read TGCGCCAGCAGCATGGACAGATCCTACGAGCAGTACTTC. Translating it yields CASSMDRSYEQYF.

This clonotype occurred a few times. J is TRBJ2-5 and V is TRBV15; D not resolved. V gave up 0 bases and J gave up 5 bases, with 4 bases separating them. This CDR3 region has 12 residues. Germline CDR1 LNHNV, CDR2 YYDKDF (reference sequence). The CDR3 DNA reads TGTGCCACCAGCAGAGAAGATGAGACCCAGTACTTC. Translated, it gives CATSREDETQYF. The full variable domain, its missing parts supplied by reference TRBV15 and TRBJ2-5, is DAMVIQNPRYQVTQFGKPVTLSCSQTLNHNVMYWYQQKSSQAPKLLFHYYDKDFNNEADTPDNFQSRRPNTSFCFLDIRSPGLGDTAMYLCATSREDETQYFGPGTRLLVL.

This clonotype appeared many times. The chain links TRBV7-9 to TRBJ2-1; D perhaps matches TRBD2 (5 bases). The CDR3 covers 18 residues. Between the trimmed V and J ends, which lost 3 bases and 1 base, there was a span of 19 bases. Germline values: CDR1 SEHNR, CDR2 FQNEAQ (reference sequence). The CDR3 sequence: CASSFLLDGERSYNEQFF. DNA of the CDR3: TGTGCCAGCAGCTTTTTATTAGACGGGGAGAGATCCTACAATGAGCAGTTCTTC.

The chain links TRBV7-2 to TRBJ2-1, with 7 nucleotides matching TRBD2. This CDR3 comprises 15 residues. The V segment lost 0 bases and the J segment 2 bases; nucleotides outside the gene matches: 1. Germline V gene sequence: CDR1 SGHTA, CDR2 FQGNSA. The DNA of the CDR3 is TGTACCAGCAGCTTAGCGGGGAGGGCCTACAATGAGCAGTTCTTC. It yields the protein CTSSLAGRAYNEQFF.

This clonotype was counted only a few times. The chain uses TRBV9 and TRBJ2-1; 8 nucleotides align to TRBD2. With 0 bases clipped from V and 8 bases from J, the junction kept 7 bases outside the gene matches. This CDR3 region has 15 residues. Germline V lookup: CDR1 SGDLS, CDR2 YYNGEE. Written as DNA, the CDR3 is TGTGCCAGCAGCGTAGGTGTGGGGCGGGGGGATGAGCAGTTCTTC. It specifies CASSVGVGRGDEQFF.

This chain uses TRBV4-3 with TRBJ1-4; D is perhaps TRBD1 (5 bases). This CDR3 is built from 17 residues. V lost 1 base to trimming and J lost 8 bases, with 20 bases between them. The germline V gene has CDR1 LGHNA and CDR2 YSLEER. The CDR3 is CASSQGGEGLTAEKLFF. CDR3 DNA sequence: TGCGCCAGCAGCCAAGGGGGGGAGGGCCTTACGGCGGAAAAACTGTTTTTT.

CDR3 sequence: CASSTRTSGEDTQYF. DNA for the CDR3: TGCGCCAGCAGCACGCGGACTAGCGGGGAAGATACGCAGTATTTT. The rearrangement links TRBV4-3 to TRBJ2-3; 12 bases align to TRBD2. CDR1 is LGHNA, CDR2 YSLEER, per germline. V shed 5 bases and J 5 bases; nucleotides not matched to a gene: 5. There are 15 residues in the CDR3.

This clonotype was recorded a few times. The chain has TRBV10-3 and TRBJ2-3; 9 bases align to TRBD1. Trimming cost V 6 bases and J 2 bases; bases outside gene matches: 6. Germline V lookup: CDR1 ENHRY, CDR2 SYGVKD. The CDR3 has 15 amino acids. The CDR3 sequence is CAIRGDRADTDTQYF. The DNA of the CDR3 is TGTGCCATCAGAGGGGACAGGGCCGACACAGATACGCAGTATTTT.

This clonotype was picked up a small number of times. The chain carries TRBV10-3 and TRBJ1-2, with D uncertain. The CDR3 is 14 residues long. Trimming removed 3 bases from V and 2 bases from J, with 10 bases in between. Per the germline V gene, CDR1 is ENHRY and CDR2 is SYGVKD. The DNA for the CDR3 is TGTGCCATCAGTGATTACGTGGAGAACTATGGCTACACCTTC. Translated: CAISDYVENYGYTF.

The chain is built from TRBV28 and TRBJ2-1; either TRBD1 or TRBD2 may supply D (6 bases each). V was trimmed by 4 bases and J by 2 bases, leaving 15 bases between them. The V gene's germline CDR1 is MDHEN and CDR2 SYDVKM. This CDR3 region has 16 residues. CDR3 region: CASSSSWGDTYNEQFF. The CDR3 DNA follows: TGTGCCAGCAGTTCCTCATGGGGGGACACCTACAATGAGCAGTTCTTC.